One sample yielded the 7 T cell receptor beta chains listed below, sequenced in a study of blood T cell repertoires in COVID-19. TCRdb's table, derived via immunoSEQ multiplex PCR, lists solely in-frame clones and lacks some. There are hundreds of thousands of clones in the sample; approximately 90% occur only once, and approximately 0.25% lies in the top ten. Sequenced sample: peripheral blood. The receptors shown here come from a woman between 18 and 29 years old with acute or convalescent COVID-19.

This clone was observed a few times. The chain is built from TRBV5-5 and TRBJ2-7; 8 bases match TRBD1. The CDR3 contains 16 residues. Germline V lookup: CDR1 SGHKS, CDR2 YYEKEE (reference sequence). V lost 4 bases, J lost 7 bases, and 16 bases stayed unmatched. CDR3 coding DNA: TGTGCCAGCAGCCACAATACAGGGGGAGCCCTACGGGAGCAGTACTTC. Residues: CASSHNTGGALREQYF.

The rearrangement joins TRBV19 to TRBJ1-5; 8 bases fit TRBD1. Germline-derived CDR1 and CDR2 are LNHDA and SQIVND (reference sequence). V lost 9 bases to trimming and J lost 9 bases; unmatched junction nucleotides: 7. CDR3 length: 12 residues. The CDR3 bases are TGTGCCAGCCGACAGGGGTTCGGGCCCCAGCATTTT. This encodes CASRQGFGPQHF.

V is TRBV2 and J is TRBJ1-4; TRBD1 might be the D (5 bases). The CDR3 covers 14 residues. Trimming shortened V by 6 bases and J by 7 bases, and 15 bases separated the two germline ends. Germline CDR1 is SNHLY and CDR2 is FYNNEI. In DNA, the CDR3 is TGTGCCAGCAGCGAAAGGGGAGGGCGTGAAAAACTGTTTTTT. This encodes CASSERGGREKLFF.

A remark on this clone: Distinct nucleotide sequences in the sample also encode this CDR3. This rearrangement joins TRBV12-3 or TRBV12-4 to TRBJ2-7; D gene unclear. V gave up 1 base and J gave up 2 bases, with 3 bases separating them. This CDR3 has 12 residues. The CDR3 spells CASSLDTYEQYF. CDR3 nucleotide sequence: TGTGCCAGCAGTTTAGATACCTACGAGCAGTACTTC.

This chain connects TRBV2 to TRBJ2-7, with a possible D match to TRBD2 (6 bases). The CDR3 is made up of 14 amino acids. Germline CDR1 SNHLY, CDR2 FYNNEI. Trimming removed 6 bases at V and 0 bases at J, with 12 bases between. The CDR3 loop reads CASRKDGSSYEQYF. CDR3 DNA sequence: TGTGCCAGCAGAAAAGACGGGAGCTCCTACGAGCAGTACTTC.

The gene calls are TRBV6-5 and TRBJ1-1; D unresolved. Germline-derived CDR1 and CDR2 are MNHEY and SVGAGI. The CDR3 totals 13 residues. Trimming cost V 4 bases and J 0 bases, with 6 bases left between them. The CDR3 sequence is CASSWQVNTEAFF. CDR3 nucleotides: TGTGCCAGCAGTTGGCAGGTGAACACTGAAGCTTTCTTT.

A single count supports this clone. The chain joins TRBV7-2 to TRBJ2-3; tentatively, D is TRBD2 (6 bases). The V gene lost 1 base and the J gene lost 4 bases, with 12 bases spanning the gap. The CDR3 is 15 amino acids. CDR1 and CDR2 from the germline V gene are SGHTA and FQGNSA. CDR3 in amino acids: CASSLVGGASDTQYF. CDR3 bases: TGTGCCAGCAGCTTAGTCGGCGGGGCATCAGATACGCAGTATTTT.